One and the same sample provided the 31 T cell receptor beta chains below, sequenced in a study of regulatory T cells in long-lasting Graves disease. The sample's time point: persistent/refractory GD, antithyroid drugs over 5 years with positive TRAb. RNA isolated from PBMCs was used to make the TCR library. Relying on iRepertoire HTBI primers and Arm-PCR of CDR3 regions, the team built TCR beta libraries. TCRdb processed the multiplex PCR reads anew with MiXCR; each CDR3 protein has one entry. The table has about 460,000 distinct CDR3 sequences, about 22% seen once. The sample in question was peripheral blood mononuclear cells (PBMCs), obtained when the disease was refractory, from a patient treated with antithyroid drugs. The origin of the receptors is a female donor with Graves disease.

The chain is built from TRBV7-9 and TRBJ1-3; D perhaps matches TRBD1 (5 bases). The CDR3 totals 15 residues. Trimming took off 5 bases at V and 1 base at J, with 12 bases between the two ends. From germline, CDR1 is SEHNR and CDR2 FQNEAQ (reference sequence). The CDR3: CASSRGTESGNTIYF. The CDR3 region has the DNA TGTGCCAGCAGCCGTGGGACTGAATCTGGAAACACCATATATTTT.

This clonotype was found many times. The chain links TRBV6-1 to TRBJ2-5; 8 positions agree with TRBD2. The CDR3 extends over 18 amino acids. With 5 bases clipped from V and 1 base from J, the junction kept 15 bases outside the gene matches. Germline assignment: CDR1 MNHNS and CDR2 SASEGT. The CDR3 sequence is CASSRPTAGGGVQETQYF. The CDR3 coding sequence is TGTGCCAGCAGTCGCCCAACGGCGGGGGGCGGGGTCCAAGAGACCCAGTACTTC.

The chain employs TRBV28 and TRBJ2-6, with 9 nucleotides matching TRBD1. The germline CDR1 and CDR2 sequences are MDHEN and SYDVKM. The CDR3 is made up of 18 amino acids. V gave up 4 bases and J gave up 2 bases; unmatched junction bases: 9. The CDR3 here is CASSSTPGQGTGANVLTF. CDR3 in DNA: TGTGCCAGCAGTTCGACTCCGGGACAGGGTACTGGGGCCAACGTCCTGACTTTC.

This rearrangement joins TRBV9 to TRBJ1-2; D uncertain. CDR3 length: 12 amino acids. Germline V lookup: CDR1 SGDLS, CDR2 YYNGEE. Trimming stripped 3 bases from V and 4 bases from J, with 7 bases between. The CDR3 sequence is CASSATPYGYTF. Written as DNA, the CDR3 is TGTGCCAGCAGCGCTACACCCTATGGCTACACCTTC.

This clonotype has just a few counts. The chain recombines TRBV6-1 with TRBJ2-5; D may be TRBD1 or TRBD2 (5 bases each). The CDR3 contains 15 residues. The germline V gene encodes CDR1 MNHNS and CDR2 SASEGT. Between the trimmed V and J ends, which lost 6 bases and 7 bases, there was a span of 21 bases. The DNA for the CDR3 is TGTGCCAGCAGCGACCCAAACCGGGACCCGTTGACCCAGTACTTC. Protein: CASSDPNRDPLTQYF.

On this clonotype itself: A much larger clone is a single base away; this may be a read error. The chain carries TRBV28 and TRBJ1-2; unclear D gene. V dropped 5 bases and J dropped 8 bases, with 15 bases sitting between them. Per the germline V gene, CDR1 is MDHEN and CDR2 is SYDVKM. The CDR3 is 13 residues long. Written as DNA, the CDR3 is TGTGCCAGCAGTCCCGCCCAGGAAGGGGGCTACACCTTC. Its protein is CASSPAQEGGYTF.

The chain has TRBV28 and TRBJ1-2; 9 bases map to TRBD1. The length of the CDR3 is 15 residues. In germline, CDR1 is MDHEN, CDR2 SYDVKM. V shed 6 bases and J 3 bases; nucleotides not matched to a gene: 8. The CDR3 is CASRLAGTGYYGYTF. The CDR3, as DNA: TGTGCCAGCAGACTAGCCGGGACAGGGTACTATGGCTACACCTTC.

CDR3 in amino acids: CASSLGRGDTDTQYF. CDR3 DNA: TGTGCCAGCAGCTTAGGCCGCGGGGACACAGATACGCAGTATTTT. The rearrangement links TRBV7-6 to TRBJ2-3, with a tentative D call TRBD2 (6 bases). Per the germline V gene, CDR1 is SGHVS and CDR2 is FNYEAQ. This CDR3 region has 15 residues. Trimming stripped 1 base from V and 2 bases from J, with 10 bases between.

This clonotype was seen at least ten times. V usage is TRBV27 and J usage is TRBJ1-2, with TRBD1 identical over 12 bases. Germline V gives CDR1 MNHEY, CDR2 SMNVEV (reference sequence). The V gene end was trimmed by 4 bases and the J gene end by 3 bases; junction bases not matched to a gene: 12. This CDR3 region has 18 residues. The CDR3 DNA is TGTGCCAGCAGTTCCTCCCTAAGAGGGACAGGGGGCGACTATGGCTACACCTTC. Its translation: CASSSSLRGTGGDYGYTF.

This clonotype was seen a handful of times. This chain uses TRBV7-2 with TRBJ1-2, with a tentative D call TRBD1 (6 bases). CDR1 SGHTA and CDR2 FQGNSA come from the germline V gene. Trimming left V 4 bases short and J 7 bases short, with 16 bases between. CDR3 length: 14 residues. The CDR3 DNA reads TGTGCCAGCAGCTCCACAGGACAGATTGTTGGCTACACCTTC. Translating gives CASSSTGQIVGYTF.

With respect to this clonotype: This may arise from a read error, as a much more abundant clone is one base away. J is TRBJ1-1 and V is TRBV6-2 or TRBV6-3, with D possibly TRBD1 on 5 matching bases. Germline CDR1 reads MNHEY; CDR2 reads SVGEGT. The length of the CDR3 is 14 residues. In DNA, the CDR3 is TGTGCCAGCAGTACAACAGGCCAGAACAGTGAAGCTTTCTTT. The encoded protein is CASSTTGQNSEAFF.

This clonotype was seen at least ten times. V is TRBV20-1 and J is TRBJ1-2; 7 positions match TRBD1. Germline V gives CDR1 DFQATT, CDR2 SNEGSKA (reference sequence). J gave up 0 bases and V 6 bases, and 13 bases lay outside the gene matches. The CDR3 covers 16 residues. CDR3 sequence reads: CSAPHVGQATNYGYTF. The CDR3 DNA follows: TGCAGTGCGCCACACGTAGGACAGGCGACTAACTATGGCTACACCTTC.

This clonotype was detected only a few times. The chain joins TRBV27 to TRBJ1-2; the D gene is possibly TRBD1 (5 bases). This CDR3 comprises 16 residues. V gave up 7 bases and J gave up 0 bases, with 18 bases separating them. Germline V lookup: CDR1 MNHEY, CDR2 SMNVEV (reference sequence). The CDR3 region is CASKLRGRGTNYGYTF. CDR3 sequence (DNA): TGTGCCAGCAAGTTGAGAGGGAGGGGAACTAACTATGGCTACACCTTC.

The V gene is TRBV7-9, the J gene TRBJ2-6, with 9 nucleotides matching TRBD1. This CDR3 comprises 17 residues. V was clipped by 3 bases and J by 4 bases; unmatched bases: 7. CDR1 and CDR2 from the germline V gene are SEHNR and FQNEAQ (reference sequence). DNA for the CDR3: TGTGCCAGCAGCTTGGGGACAGGGCGTTCGGGGGCCAACGTCCTGACTTTC. Protein product: CASSLGTGRSGANVLTF.

The table lists this clonotype with many counts. V and J are TRBV25-1 and TRBJ2-5; D ambiguous. The CDR3 is 17 amino acids. V was trimmed by 1 base and J by 1 base, leaving 16 bases between them. In germline, CDR1 is MGHDK, CDR2 SYGVNS. This CDR3 reads CASSEFLTVARQETQYF. CDR3 DNA: TGTGCCAGCAGTGAATTCCTTACGGTGGCCCGCCAAGAGACCCAGTACTTC.

The chain has TRBV29-1 and TRBJ1-5; TRBD1 agrees at 9 bases. The CDR3 is made up of 16 amino acids. V was pared by 7 bases and J by 7 bases, with 17 bases of the junction left unmatched. CDR1 and CDR2 from the germline V gene are SQVTM and ANQGSEA. CDR3 bases: TGCAGCGACAACAACAGGGGGCTAGGGGATGAGCAGCCCCAGCATTTT. This sequence encodes CSDNNRGLGDEQPQHF.

On this clonotype itself: A clone one base away is much larger, so this may be a read error. The conserved phenylalanine or tryptophan normally closing the CDR3 is absent here, so this likely arose from a read error. The rearrangement joins TRBV28 to TRBJ2-2; D is perhaps TRBD2 (6 bases). The CDR3 spans 14 residues. Germline assignment: CDR1 MDHEN and CDR2 SYDVKM. V gave up 2 bases and J gave up 6 bases, with 10 bases separating them. CDR3 coding DNA: TGTGCCAGCAGTTTACCGGGGAGGCCCGGGGAGCTGTTTTCT. Protein product: CASSLPGRPGELFS.

This clonotype was detected ten times or more. The chain employs TRBV29-1 and TRBJ1-2; 8 bases are shared with TRBD1. With 3 bases clipped from V and 6 bases from J, the junction kept 9 bases outside the gene matches. This CDR3 has 14 amino acids. Germline V gene sequence: CDR1 SQVTM, CDR2 ANQGSEA. The CDR3 loop is CSVDSRQGAHGYTF. The CDR3 DNA is TGCAGCGTTGACAGTCGGCAGGGGGCACATGGCTACACCTTC.

This clonotype was detected many times. The V gene is TRBV6-1, the J gene TRBJ1-1; a weak D match, TRBD1 (6 bases). Looked up from germline, CDR1 is MNHNS and CDR2 is SASEGT. CDR3 size: 15 residues. Trimming removed 6 bases at V and 0 bases at J, with 14 bases between. Here the CDR3 reads CASRTGGEMNTEAFF. The CDR3 nucleotides read TGTGCCAGCAGGACAGGAGGCGAAATGAACACTGAAGCTTTCTTT.

This clonotype has ten or more counts. The rearrangement joins TRBV3-1 to TRBJ1-2; D ambiguous. Trimming shortened V by 1 base and J by 0 bases, and 6 bases separated the two germline ends. The CDR3 runs to 14 residues. Germline V gene lookup returns CDR1 LGHDT and CDR2 YNNKEL (reference sequence). The CDR3 DNA reads TGTGCCAGCAGCCAAGCCACAACTAACTATGGCTACACCTTC. Amino acid sequence: CASSQATTNYGYTF.

A note on this clonotype: It may be a read error: a sequence one base away is much more abundant. The CDR3 loop is CASSVEGGAQYF. The CDR3 coding sequence is TGTGCCAGCAGTGTGGAGGGAGGGGCCCAGTACTTC. V gene TRBV6-1 combines with J gene TRBJ2-5; 7 bases fit TRBD2. V dropped 4 bases and J dropped 9; count of bases not matched to a gene: 5. The CDR3 contains 12 residues. The V gene's germline CDR1 is MNHNS and CDR2 SASEGT.

The table lists this clonotype with many counts. The chain employs TRBV11-3 and TRBJ1-4, with 8 bases identical to TRBD1. Germline V lookup: CDR1 SGHNT, CDR2 YENEEA. The CDR3 totals 14 residues. V dropped 4 bases and J dropped 5; count of bases not matched to a gene: 3. CDR3 nucleotides: TGTGCCAGCAGCTGGACAGGGAGCAATGAAAAACTGTTTTTT. Translation: CASSWTGSNEKLFF.

In its sample, this clonotype was seen a few times. The V and J genes are TRBV11-2 and TRBJ2-7; D may be TRBD2 (6 bases). There are 16 residues in the CDR3. V lost 0 bases to trimming and J lost 3 bases, with 15 bases between them. Germline lookup yields CDR1 SGHAT and CDR2 FQNNGV. The CDR3 coding sequence is TGTGCCAGCAGCTTAGATCGGGCGGGGAAACTCTACGAGCAGTACTTC. It codes for CASSLDRAGKLYEQYF.

This sequence joins TRBV30 and TRBJ2-2; D perhaps matches TRBD1 (5 bases). The germline V gene has CDR1 GTSNPN and CDR2 SVGIG (reference sequence). With 8 bases removed from V and 7 bases from J, the gap between germline ends came to 17 bases. The CDR3 sequence is 13 residues long. CDR3 residues: CAAQTQGHGELFF. The CDR3 DNA sequence: TGTGCCGCACAAACGCAGGGTCACGGGGAGCTGTTTTTT.

There are many counts of this clonotype. The CDR3 reads CASSGGLGPNSPLHF. CDR3 DNA sequence: TGTGCCAGCAGTGGGGGGCTGGGGCCCAATTCACCCCTCCACTTT. This chain connects TRBV2 to TRBJ1-6, with D perhaps TRBD1 (6 bases). V was clipped by 4 bases and J by 7 bases, with 14 bases between them. Germline CDR1 and CDR2: SNHLY and FYNNEI. The CDR3 consists of 15 residues.

The rearrangement links TRBV5-1 to TRBJ2-7, with 7 nucleotides matching TRBD1. V gave up 0 bases and J gave up 1 base; unmatched junction bases: 7. CDR3 length: 16 residues. The germline CDR1 and CDR2 sequences are SGHRS and YFSETQ. CDR3 loop: CASSLVQGPQSYEQYF. The CDR3 bases are TGCGCCAGCAGCTTGGTACAGGGGCCACAATCCTACGAGCAGTACTTC.

The chain recombines TRBV20-1 with TRBJ2-1, with D possibly matching TRBD1 (5 bases). Looked up from germline, CDR1 is DFQATT and CDR2 is SNEGSKA (reference sequence). The CDR3 loop spans 14 amino acids. Trimming took 2 bases from V and 5 from J, leaving 13 bases between them. The CDR3 DNA reads TGCAGTGCTAGATCCCTAGGGGTCGACAATGAGCAGTTCTTC. Amino acid sequence: CSARSLGVDNEQFF.

V usage is TRBV9 and J usage is TRBJ2-2; D possibly corresponds to TRBD2 (6 bases). The V end was cut by 4 bases, the J end by 3 bases, with 16 bases between. Germline V gives CDR1 SGDLS, CDR2 YYNGEE. The CDR3 is 16 amino acids. The CDR3: CASSSEGRGDTGELFF. CDR3 DNA sequence: TGTGCCAGCAGCTCCGAAGGGCGGGGCGACACCGGGGAGCTGTTTTTT.

On this clonotype: Since a far larger clone is one base different, this is likely a read error. CDR3 sequence: CATSSPSKDRSYKQYF. The CDR3 DNA follows: TGTGCCACCTCGTCCCCTAGTAAGGACAGGTCGTACAAGCAGTACTTC. The chain uses TRBV28 and TRBJ2-5; 7 nucleotides agree with TRBD1. V shed 10 bases, J shed 11 bases, and the junction held 25 bases outside the gene matches. This CDR3 contains 16 residues. Germline-derived CDR1 and CDR2 are MDHEN and SYDVKM.

This clonotype was seen at least ten times. Germline is not matched at one junction end, which may reflect a read error. The V and J genes are TRBV6-1 and TRBJ1-1, with 7 bases that match TRBD1. In germline, CDR1 is MNHNS, CDR2 SASEGT. The CDR3 loop spans 17 amino acids. In nucleotides, the CDR3 is TGTGCCAGCATTGAACCGGGACAGCTTTTCCTGGGCACTGAAGCTTTCTTT. Protein: CASIEPGQLFLGTEAFF.

The chain combines TRBV19 with TRBJ1-1; possible D gene TRBD1, 6 bases. V lost 5 bases, J lost 1 base, and 11 bases lay in between. Germline V gives CDR1 LNHDA, CDR2 SQIVND (reference sequence). The CDR3 spans 14 residues. CDR3 protein: CASSSRQANTEAFF. CDR3 DNA: TGTGCCAGTAGTTCTCGACAGGCGAACACTGAAGCTTTCTTT.